These T cell receptor beta chains were read from a single sample in a study of T cells in Graves' hyperthyroidism and ophthalmopathy. TCRdb analysed the multiplex PCR reads with MiXCR anew, one entry per CDR3 protein. This sample carries 400,000 or so distinct CDR3 sequences, around 15% of them seen once, and the ten largest clones take about 21%. Sequencing was done on a sample of blood. These receptors all come from a woman aged 55-69 years with Graves' ophthalmopathy. Both conserved end residues are part of each CDR3. Fields, in order: V gene, D gene, J gene, clone size, CDR3 protein, CDR3 DNA. A D gene is named only where the DNA matches it firmly. Clone size is given for some rows only: seen once, a few or many times, or a class if the clone is expanded.

V gene: TRBV10-2; D gene: TRBD2; J gene: TRBJ2-7; clone size: .; CDR3 protein: CASSDGTSGGYEQYF; CDR3 DNA: TGCGCCAGCAGTGACGGGACTAGCGGTGGTTACGAGCAGTACTTC
V gene: TRBV5-4; D gene: .; J gene: TRBJ1-5; clone size: .; CDR3 protein: CASSSDSNDQPQHF; CDR3 DNA: TGTGCCAGCAGTTCGGACAGTAACGATCAGCCCCAGCATTTT
V gene: TRBV12-5; D gene: TRBD2; J gene: TRBJ2-1; clone size: .; CDR3 protein: CASGPSGGASPNEQFF; CDR3 DNA: TGTGCTAGTGGCCCCTCGGGGGGAGCGTCTCCCAATGAGCAGTTCTTC
V gene: TRBV12-3/TRBV12-4; D gene: TRBD2; J gene: TRBJ2-7; clone size: many; CDR3 protein: CASTPGGGPSSYEQYF; CDR3 DNA: TGTGCCAGCACTCCCGGCGGGGGGCCCTCCTCCTACGAGCAGTACTTC
V gene: TRBV20-1; D gene: .; J gene: TRBJ2-5; clone size: many; CDR3 protein: CSARNARDWQTQYF; CDR3 DNA: TGCAGTGCTAGAAATGCCCGAGATTGGCAGACCCAGTACTTC
V gene: TRBV20-1; D gene: .; J gene: TRBJ2-5; clone size: many; CDR3 protein: CSASDSQETQYF; CDR3 DNA: TGCAGTGCGTCGGACTCGCAAGAGACCCAGTACTTC
V gene: TRBV12-3/TRBV12-4; D gene: .; J gene: TRBJ2-1; clone size: few; CDR3 protein: CASTPSRTPSLGEQFF; CDR3 DNA: TGTGCCAGCACCCCCTCGAGGACCCCCAGCCTCGGTGAGCAGTTCTTC
V gene: TRBV20-1; D gene: TRBD1; J gene: TRBJ2-7; clone size: few; CDR3 protein: CSASHRGQGAYEQYF; CDR3 DNA: TGCAGTGCTAGCCACCGCGGACAGGGGGCTTACGAGCAGTACTTC
V gene: TRBV24-1; D gene: .; J gene: TRBJ2-3; clone size: many; CDR3 protein: CATSDLGGGMGTDTQYF; CDR3 DNA: TGTGCCACCAGTGATTTAGGGGGCGGGATGGGCACAGATACGCAGTATTTT
V gene: TRBV20-1; D gene: TRBD1; J gene: TRBJ2-1; clone size: .; CDR3 protein: CSARPRGPSSYNEQFF; CDR3 DNA: TGCAGTGCTAGACCCAGGGGGCCGAGCTCCTACAATGAGCAGTTCTTC
V gene: TRBV7-6; D gene: TRBD2; J gene: TRBJ2-7; clone size: .; CDR3 protein: CASSLVLAGGPYEQYF; CDR3 DNA: TGTGCCAGCAGCTTAGTTCTAGCGGGAGGGCCGTACGAGCAGTACTTC
V gene: TRBV6-5; D gene: .; J gene: TRBJ2-7; clone size: .; CDR3 protein: CASSSEQTAYEQYF; CDR3 DNA: TGTGCCAGCAGTTCAGAACAGACAGCCTACGAGCAGTACTTC
V gene: TRBV7-9; D gene: .; J gene: TRBJ2-1; clone size: many; CDR3 protein: CASSLVGLQGRYNEQFF; CDR3 DNA: TGTGCCAGCAGCTTAGTCGGGTTGCAGGGTCGCTACAATGAGCAGTTCTTC
V gene: TRBV18; D gene: TRBD1; J gene: TRBJ2-1; clone size: many; CDR3 protein: CASSPPRGQVVSEQFF; CDR3 DNA: TGTGCCAGCTCACCACCTCGGGGACAGGTCGTAAGTGAGCAGTTCTTC
V gene: TRBV2; D gene: .; J gene: TRBJ1-4; clone size: .; CDR3 protein: CASSRGFNEKLFF; CDR3 DNA: TGTGCCAGCAGTAGGGGTTTTAATGAAAAACTGTTTTTT
V gene: TRBV5-1; D gene: .; J gene: TRBJ2-7; clone size: .; CDR3 protein: CASSLFTGTIAYEQYF; CDR3 DNA: TGTGCCAGCAGCTTGTTCACCGGGACGATAGCCTACGAGCAGTACTTC
V gene: TRBV29-1; D gene: .; J gene: TRBJ2-2; clone size: .; CDR3 protein: CSVEGPTGELFF; CDR3 DNA: TGCAGCGTTGAGGGCCCCACCGGGGAGCTGTTTTTT
V gene: TRBV28; D gene: TRBD1; J gene: TRBJ2-7; clone size: many; CDR3 protein: CASTTSGTGIYEQYF; CDR3 DNA: TGTGCCAGCACCACCTCCGGGACAGGGATATACGAGCAGTACTTC
V gene: TRBV28; D gene: TRBD1; J gene: TRBJ1-6; clone size: .; CDR3 protein: CASSLTGTGDSPLHF; CDR3 DNA: TGTGCCAGCAGTTTAACCGGGACAGGGGATTCACCCCTCCACTTT
V gene: TRBV28; D gene: .; J gene: TRBJ2-7; clone size: many; CDR3 protein: CASRLPGYEQYF; CDR3 DNA: TGTGCCAGCAGGCTCCCGGGCTACGAGCAGTACTTC
V gene: TRBV11-2; D gene: .; J gene: TRBJ2-3; clone size: many; CDR3 protein: CASRPFWQMIADTQYF; CDR3 DNA: TGTGCCAGCAGACCCTTTTGGCAGATGATCGCAGATACGCAGTATTTT
V gene: TRBV30; D gene: TRBD2; J gene: TRBJ2-3; clone size: many; CDR3 protein: CAWSGTSGSSDTQYF; CDR3 DNA: TGTGCCTGGAGTGGGACTAGCGGGAGTTCGGATACGCAGTATTTT
V gene: TRBV7-9; D gene: TRBD2; J gene: TRBJ2-1; clone size: many; CDR3 protein: CASSSSGWGEQFF; CDR3 DNA: TGTGCCAGCAGCTCTAGCGGGTGGGGTGAGCAGTTCTTC
V gene: TRBV28; D gene: TRBD1; J gene: TRBJ1-2; clone size: many; CDR3 protein: CASSQDRGLYGYTF; CDR3 DNA: TGTGCCAGCAGTCAGGACAGGGGGCTGTATGGCTACACCTTC
V gene: TRBV24-1; D gene: .; J gene: TRBJ2-3; clone size: few; CDR3 protein: CATSEDLSPTDTQYF; CDR3 DNA: TGTGCCACCAGTGAAGATCTCTCCCCCACAGATACGCAGTATTTT
V gene: TRBV12-3/TRBV12-4; D gene: .; J gene: TRBJ1-2; clone size: .; CDR3 protein: CASSPRLRANYGYTF; CDR3 DNA: TGTGCCAGCAGTCCACGATTGAGGGCGAACTATGGCTACACCTTC
V gene: TRBV29-1; D gene: .; J gene: TRBJ2-7; clone size: .; CDR3 protein: CSVEIRGYGQYF; CDR3 DNA: TGCAGCGTTGAAATCAGGGGCTACGGGCAGTACTTC
V gene: TRBV5-1; D gene: .; J gene: TRBJ2-3; clone size: many; CDR3 protein: CASAPVGPPDTQYF; CDR3 DNA: TGCGCCAGCGCCCCGGTAGGGCCTCCAGATACGCAGTATTTT
V gene: TRBV3-1; D gene: TRBD1; J gene: TRBJ2-2; clone size: .; CDR3 protein: CASSRTGFGTGELFF; CDR3 DNA: TGTGCCAGCAGCCGGACAGGGTTTGGCACCGGGGAGCTGTTTTTT
V gene: TRBV9; D gene: .; J gene: TRBJ1-2; clone size: .; CDR3 protein: CASSVGGNYGYTF; CDR3 DNA: TGTGCCAGCAGCGTAGGGGGGAACTATGGCTACACCTTC
V gene: TRBV2; D gene: .; J gene: TRBJ2-1; clone size: many; CDR3 protein: CASSFIGDYNEQFF; CDR3 DNA: TGTGCCAGCAGCTTTATAGGAGACTACAATGAGCAGTTCTTC
V gene: TRBV7-3; D gene: .; J gene: TRBJ2-7; clone size: many; CDR3 protein: CASSLTRTASSYEQYF; CDR3 DNA: TGTGCCAGCAGCTTAACTCGGACAGCTTCATCCTACGAGCAGTACTTC
V gene: TRBV9; D gene: TRBD2; J gene: TRBJ2-1; clone size: .; CDR3 protein: CASSDVLAGYNEQFF; CDR3 DNA: TGTGCCAGCAGCGACGTCCTAGCGGGGTACAATGAGCAGTTCTTC
V gene: TRBV20-1; D gene: .; J gene: TRBJ2-3; clone size: many; CDR3 protein: CSAYGLIASTDTQYF; CDR3 DNA: TGCAGTGCTTATGGACTGATCGCTAGCACAGATACGCAGTATTTT